The TCR beta chain under discussion was sequenced for a study of cytomegalovirus exposure and HLA in healthy donors. General observations from the study: TCR beta V- and J-gene trimming was later associated with a missense DCLRE1C variant.

Use of 60 Vbeta and 13 Jbeta primers characterized the PCR. Clones were sequenced by immunoSEQ multiplex PCR, and TCRdb holds only the in-frame ones, with some missing. The sample table includes about 130,000 clones. On this clone itself: Its target is not known.

The CDR3 spans 15 residues. CDR1 is SEHNR and CDR2 is FQNEAQ in the germline V gene (reference sequence). Trimming stripped 7 bases from V and 6 bases from J, with 21 bases between. The genes are TRBV7-9 and TRBJ1-1; D gene unclear. The receptor comes from a man aged 18 to 35 in good health and CMV-seronegative. The sample taken for sequencing was PBMCs. DNA for the CDR3: TGTGCCAGCACCCAACTTACCGCAGTGGGAGCTGAAGCTTTCTTT. Its protein product is CASTQLTAVGAEAFF.